These 5 T cell receptor beta chains share one sample of origin, sequenced in a study of T cell clonality in common variable immunodeficiency. Method: immunoSEQ multiplex PCR; TCRdb's copy keeps in-frame clones and lacks some. Listed for the sample are fewer than 65,000 clones, none seen a single time. Input material: peripheral blood mononuclear cells. Every receptor here comes from a person aged 18 to 70 in good health.

This clone was recorded at least ten times. The read halts 3 residues ahead of the CDR3 end, with the missing end drawn from the germline J gene. The rearrangement joins TRBV5-1 to TRBJ1-3; possible D gene TRBD1, 5 bases. Germline values: CDR1 SGHRS, CDR2 YFSETQ. Trimming shortened V by 4 bases and J by 0 bases, and 11 bases separated the two germline ends. There are 15 residues in the CDR3. The DNA read from the CDR3 is TGCGCCAGCAGCCTGGGACTGCGCTCTGGAAACACC. Protein sequence: CASSLGLRSGNT. The CDR3 reads in full as CASSLGLRSGNTIYF.

This clone was seen ten or more times. The missing CDR3 end, 3 residues past where the read stops, is filled in from the germline J gene. The chain has TRBV29-1 and TRBJ1-1, with D possibly being TRBD1 (6 bases). This CDR3 has 14 residues. Germline V gene lookup returns CDR1 SQVTM and CDR2 ANQGSEA. Deletions cut 4 bases from V and 1 base from J, with 13 bases between. CDR3 in amino acids: CSVGGVRGNTEAFF. CDR3 DNA (partial): TGCAGCGTTGGTGGTGTCAGGGGGAACACTGAA.

This clone was seen many times. The read gets to within 3 residues of the CDR3 end, and the germline J gene fills in the rest. This chain connects TRBV18 to TRBJ2-5, with 10 bases matching TRBD2. CDR1 KGHSH and CDR2 LQKENI come from the germline V gene. Unmatched junction bases numbered 8, after V lost 5 bases and J lost 5 bases. This CDR3 has 15 amino acids. This CDR3 is CASSGLAGATETQYF. The CDR3 DNA, read in part, is TGTGCCAGCTCAGGGCTAGCGGGGGCCACGGAGACC.

The sample holds many counts of this clone. Read coverage stops 3 residues before the CDR3 terminus; the germline J gene supplies the remainder. The V gene is TRBV11-2, the J gene TRBJ2-4; no reliable D call. Germline V gene data show CDR1 as SGHAT and CDR2 as FQNNGV. The CDR3 spans 13 residues. Trimming pared 2 bases from V and 5 bases from J, leaving 7 bases between. CDR3 loop: CASSLISQNIQYF. The part of the CDR3 DNA that was read is TGTGCCAGCAGCTTAATTAGCCAAAACATT. Filled out from reference TRBV11-2 and TRBJ2-4, the complete variable domain reads EAGVAQSPRYKIIEKRQSVAFWCNPISGHATLYWYQQILGQGPKLLIQFQNNGVVDDSQLPKDRFSAERLKGVDSTLKIQPAKLEDSAVYLCASSLISQNIQYFGAGTRLSVL.

There are many counts of this clone. The CDR3 goes on 3 residues after the read ends, and that part is filled in from the germline J gene. The chain recombines TRBV12-3 or TRBV12-4 with TRBJ2-7; perhaps TRBD1 as D (6 bases). This CDR3 region has 15 residues. V lost 2 bases to trimming and J lost 6 bases, with 17 bases between them. The CDR3 DNA, read in part, is TGTGCCAGCAGTTTATCATGGGGGCCCAGTGGCGAG. Residues: CASSLSWGPSGE. The entire CDR3 sequence reads CASSLSWGPSGEQYF.